The rows below give T cell receptor beta chains drawn from one sample of a study of blood T cell repertoires in COVID-19. Produced via immunoSEQ multiplex PCR; TCRdb's table is partial and in-frame only. Among about 220,000 clones listed, about 91% were seen once. Specimen: PBMCs or T cells enriched from blood (not recorded which). These receptors originate from a woman aged 45-59 years with acute COVID-19. The CDR3 runs from the conserved cysteine through the conserved F or W. D genes are given only for firm matches. Clone size, where shown, is once, few, many, or a class for clones that have expanded.

>NA|NA|TRBV18|TRBJ1-3
CASSVGQFSGNTIYF
TGTGCCAGCTCCGTAGGACAGTTCTCTGGAAACACCATATATTTT
>TRBD2|NA|TRBV5-1|TRBJ2-1
CASSTQTSGSLNEQFF
TGCGCCAGCAGCACCCAGACTAGCGGGAGTTTAAATGAGCAGTTCTTC
>NA|few|TRBV5-1|TRBJ2-7
CASSLGLGLEEQYF
TGCGCCAGCAGCTTGGGACTTGGCCTGGAGGAGCAGTACTTC
>TRBD2|NA|TRBV6-5|TRBJ2-4
CASSNSGRENIQYF
TGTGCCAGCAGTAATAGCGGGAGAGAAAACATTCAGTACTTC
>TRBD1|NA|TRBV6-4|TRBJ1-2
CASRRDRETYGYTF
TGTGCCAGCAGGCGGGACAGAGAGACGTATGGCTACACCTTC
>TRBD2|NA|TRBV15|TRBJ2-3
CATSRALKRTSSDTQYF
TGTGCCACCAGCAGAGCGCTTAAGAGGACTAGCTCAGATACGCAGTATTTT
>TRBD2|NA|TRBV7-6|TRBJ2-3
CASSPTLAGSTDTQYF
TGTGCCAGCAGCCCGACCCTAGCGGGCTCCACAGATACGCAGTATTTT
>TRBD1|once|TRBV18|TRBJ1-1
CASSSDRGGNTEAFF
TGTGCCAGCTCCTCCGACAGGGGAGGAAACACTGAAGCTTTCTTT
>NA|once|TRBV10-3|TRBJ1-1
CAISEKQDLNTEAFF
TGTGCCATCAGTGAAAAACAGGACCTGAACACTGAAGCTTTCTTT
>TRBD1|NA|TRBV27|TRBJ2-4
CASSLTGGPNIQYF
TGTGCCAGCAGCTTGACAGGGGGCCCAAACATTCAGTACTTC
>NA|once|TRBV5-1|TRBJ2-7
CASSLRIPLSGASYEQYF
TGCGCCAGCAGCTTGAGGATCCCTCTCAGCGGAGCATCGTACGAGCAGTACTTC
>NA|NA|TRBV19|TRBJ2-3
CASSMGQPDTQYF
TGTGCCAGTAGTATGGGCCAACCAGATACGCAGTATTTT
>NA|NA|TRBV3-1/TRBV3-2|TRBJ2-2
CASSHGGNTGELFF
TGTGCCAGCAGCCATGGCGGGAACACCGGGGAGCTGTTTTTT
>TRBD1|NA|TRBV2|TRBJ1-4
CASSIRTGTNEKLFF
TGTGCCAGCAGTATACGGACAGGGACTAATGAAAAACTGTTTTTT
>TRBD2|once|TRBV9|TRBJ2-3
CASSVSGIRTDTQYF
TGTGCCAGCAGCGTTAGCGGGATTCGCACAGATACGCAGTATTTT
>TRBD1|NA|TRBV18|TRBJ2-3
CASSLTGQGTDTQYF
TGTGCCAGCTCACTCACGGGACAGGGAACAGATACGCAGTATTTT
>NA|NA|TRBV7-2|TRBJ1-1
CASSTPVQGTEAFF
TGTGCCAGCAGCACCCCAGTACAGGGTACTGAAGCTTTCTTT
>TRBD2|NA|TRBV5-4|TRBJ2-3
CASSLVTAGPAGDTQYF
TGTGCCAGCAGCTTGGTAACAGCGGGACCAGCCGGAGATACGCAGTATTTT
>NA|NA|TRBV28|TRBJ2-7
CASTWGSTQTYEQYF
TGTGCCAGCACCTGGGGCAGTACACAAACCTACGAGCAGTACTTC
>NA|NA|TRBV28|TRBJ1-5
CASSTRIIGGQPQHF
TGTGCCAGCAGTACGAGAATAATTGGTGGTCAGCCCCAGCATTTT
>NA|NA|TRBV27|TRBJ2-7
CASSFAGWAYEQYF
TGTGCCAGCAGTTTCGCAGGGTGGGCCTACGAGCAGTACTTC
>NA|few|TRBV6-2/TRBV6-3|TRBJ1-1
CASSQGTEAFF
TGTGCCAGCAGCCAGGGGACTGAAGCTTTCTTT
>NA|NA|TRBV9|TRBJ2-2
CASSVDGGLTGELFF
TGTGCCAGCAGCGTAGATGGAGGGCTCACCGGGGAGCTGTTTTTT
>TRBD1|few|TRBV7-9|TRBJ1-1
CASSHPGGENTEAFF
TGTGCCAGCAGCCACCCAGGGGGAGAGAACACTGAAGCTTTCTTT
>TRBD1|NA|TRBV7-3|TRBJ2-2
CASSLTRRGLTGELFF
TGTGCCAGCAGCTTAACGCGCAGGGGGCTCACCGGGGAGCTGTTTTTT
>NA|NA|TRBV4-3|TRBJ1-2
CASSRRGSANYGYTF
TGCGCCAGCAGCCGGAGGGGAAGTGCTAACTATGGCTACACCTTC
>NA|once|TRBV6-1|TRBJ1-6
CASSEMSSYNSPLHF
TGTGCCAGCAGTGAAATGAGCTCCTATAATTCACCCCTCCACTTT
>TRBD2|NA|TRBV11-2|TRBJ2-5
CASSLGVIAGDGETQYF
TGTGCCAGCAGCTTGGGGGTAATAGCGGGAGACGGGGAGACCCAGTACTTC
>TRBD1|NA|TRBV28|TRBJ1-5
CASSERQGSNQPQHF
TGTGCCAGCAGTGAACGACAGGGGAGCAATCAGCCCCAGCATTTT
>TRBD1|NA|TRBV9|TRBJ1-2
CASSAWGQGGYTF
TGTGCCAGCAGCGCCTGGGGACAGGGGGGCTACACCTTC
>NA|few|TRBV5-1|TRBJ1-5
CASSPQGLNQPQHF
TGCGCCAGCAGCCCCCAGGGGCTCAATCAGCCCCAGCATTTT
>NA|NA|TRBV19|TRBJ1-5
CASSIDQKGRRGQPQHF
TGTGCCAGTAGTATAGATCAGAAGGGAAGAAGGGGTCAGCCCCAGCATTTT
>TRBD2|few|TRBV4-2|TRBJ2-3
CASSRSEREFSDTQYF
TGTGCCAGCAGCCGTAGCGAGCGGGAGTTTTCAGATACGCAGTATTTT
>NA|once|TRBV18|TRBJ2-2
CASSPPKQGTNTGELFF
TGTGCCAGCTCACCACCTAAACAGGGCACGAACACCGGGGAGCTGTTTTTT
>NA|few|TRBV11-2|TRBJ2-7
CASSLGAHSYEQYF
TGTGCCAGCAGCTTAGGCGCCCATTCCTACGAGCAGTACTTC
>TRBD2|NA|TRBV5-4|TRBJ2-1
CASSFPGLAGSEQFF
TGTGCCAGCAGCTTCCCGGGACTAGCGGGAAGTGAGCAGTTCTTC
>TRBD2|NA|TRBV30|TRBJ2-3
CAWSWGLAGSTDTQYF
TGTGCCTGGAGTTGGGGACTAGCGGGAAGCACAGATACGCAGTATTTT
>TRBD2|NA|TRBV24-1|TRBJ2-3
CATSAAGEGDTQYF
TGTGCCACCAGTGCAGCGGGAGAGGGAGATACGCAGTATTTT
>TRBD2|NA|TRBV27|TRBJ2-4
CATSGTSGRGTKNIQYF
TGTGCCACCTCCGGGACTAGCGGGAGAGGGACCAAAAACATTCAGTACTTC
>TRBD1|few|TRBV9|TRBJ2-7
CASSGPTGGEQYF
TGTGCCAGCAGCGGCCCCACAGGGGGGGAGCAGTACTTC